These T cell receptor beta chains were read from a single sample in a study of neurological immune-mediated disorders. TCRdb re-called the 5' RACE reads with MiXCR, one entry per CDR3 protein. The sample includes roughly 45,000 distinct CDR3 sequences, less than 15% of them seen just once. The sequenced material came from PBMCs. These receptors came from a young man in good health. Both conserved end residues are part of each CDR3. Fields, in order: J gene, clone size, V gene, D gene, CDR3 protein, CDR3 DNA. The D gene is left open where the match is weak. The size of a clone is reported for some rows only, either as once, few or many, or as a class for expanded clones.

TRBJ1-1 | many | TRBV5-1 | TRBD1 | CASSVGQGATEAFF | TGCGCCAGCAGCGTAGGACAGGGGGCCACTGAAGCTTTCTTT
TRBJ2-7 | . | TRBV12-3/TRBV12-4 | . | CASSPGFYEQYF | TGTGCCAGCAGCCCAGGGTTCTACGAGCAGTACTTC
TRBJ1-1 | many | TRBV20-1 | . | CSARNPGGDTEAFF | TGCAGTGCTAGGAACCCCGGCGGGGACACTGAAGCTTTCTTT
TRBJ2-1 | few | TRBV18 | . | CASSPPGVIGNEQFF | TGTGCCAGCTCACCACCGGGGGTAATCGGCAATGAGCAGTTCTTC
TRBJ2-1 | . | TRBV10-3 | TRBD2 | CAISERTSGSNEQFF | TGTGCCATCAGTGAGAGGACTAGCGGGAGCAATGAGCAGTTCTTC
TRBJ2-7 | . | TRBV28 | TRBD1 | CASSLVEGARYEQYF | TGTGCCAGCAGTTTGGTAGAGGGGGCGCGGTACGAGCAGTACTTC
TRBJ2-2 | . | TRBV5-1 | . | CASSLWSDGTGELFF | TGCGCCAGCAGCTTGTGGTCCGACGGCACCGGGGAGCTGTTTTTT
TRBJ2-7 | once | TRBV27 | . | CASSSQGPYEQYF | TGTGCCAGCAGTTCCCAGGGCCCCTACGAGCAGTACTTC
TRBJ2-3 | many | TRBV15 | . | CATSREADTQYF | TGTGCCACCAGCAGAGAGGCAGATACGCAGTATTTT
TRBJ2-7 | many | TRBV10-2 | . | CASSEGTHYEQYF | TGCGCCAGCAGTGAAGGCACCCACTACGAGCAGTACTTC
TRBJ1-1 | many | TRBV20-1 | . | CSAERGPQNTEAFF | TGCAGTGCTGAGAGGGGTCCACAGAACACTGAAGCTTTCTTT
TRBJ2-7 | few | TRBV3-1 | . | CASSQGDQGEQYF | TGTGCCAGCAGCCAAGGGGACCAGGGGGAGCAGTACTTC
TRBJ2-1 | many | TRBV12-3/TRBV12-4 | TRBD2 | CASSPTSGSYNEQFF | TGTGCCAGCAGCCCCACTAGCGGGAGTTACAATGAGCAGTTCTTC
TRBJ1-4 | few | TRBV30 | . | CAWSAEVGEKLFF | TGTGCCTGGAGTGCCGAGGTGGGAGAAAAACTGTTTTTT
TRBJ2-7 | many | TRBV6-2/TRBV6-3 | . | CASSYWTGPYEQYF | TGTGCCAGCAGTTACTGGACGGGACCCTACGAGCAGTACTTC
TRBJ2-1 | . | TRBV12-3/TRBV12-4 | TRBD1 | CASRDSSGGGDEQFF | TGTGCCAGCAGGGATTCCTCAGGGGGTGGCGATGAGCAGTTCTTC
TRBJ2-7 | many | TRBV29-1 | . | CSGRQAREQYF | TGCAGCGGTAGACAGGCTCGCGAGCAGTACTTC
TRBJ1-5 | many | TRBV10-3 | . | CATMGGSNQPQHF | TGTGCCACGATGGGGGGGAGCAATCAGCCCCAGCATTTT
TRBJ2-5 | many | TRBV9 | TRBD1 | CASSVLQGSGETQYF | TGTGCCAGCAGCGTATTACAGGGGTCGGGGGAGACCCAGTACTTC
TRBJ2-3 | many | TRBV28 | TRBD2 | CASSPSTSGPEGDTQYF | TGTGCCAGCAGTCCGTCGACTAGCGGGCCTGAGGGGGATACGCAGTATTTT
TRBJ2-1 | many | TRBV18 | . | CASSPQINEQFF | TGTGCCAGCTCACCCCAAATCAATGAGCAGTTCTTC
TRBJ2-4 | many | TRBV28 | . | CASSLFLSGYPKNIQYF | TGTGCCAGCAGTTTATTTTTGTCAGGGTATCCCAAAAACATTCAGTACTTC
TRBJ2-2 | many | TRBV28 | TRBD1 | CATQDRGPTGELFF | TGTGCCACCCAGGACAGGGGGCCAACCGGGGAGCTGTTTTTT
TRBJ1-2 | many | TRBV6-6 | . | CASSYHTDGYTF | TGTGCCAGCAGTTACCACACTGATGGCTACACCTTC
TRBJ2-3 | many | TRBV18 | . | CASSSQGTPSTDTQYF | TGTGCCAGCTCATCCCAGGGGACCCCTAGCACAGATACGCAGTATTTT
TRBJ2-1 | many | TRBV28 | TRBD2 | CASSLAGGGGGDEQFF | TGTGCCAGCAGTCTGGCGGGCGGCGGGGGGGGAGATGAGCAGTTCTTC
TRBJ1-1 | many | TRBV7-2 | . | CASSLEPGLVAFF | TGTGCCAGCAGCTTAGAACCAGGTCTCGTAGCTTTCTTT
TRBJ2-7 | many | TRBV20-1 | TRBD1 | CSAYLTGDYEQYF | TGCAGTGCTTACCTGACAGGGGACTACGAGCAGTACTTC
TRBJ1-2 | many | TRBV27 | . | CASSTFAGQKRGYTF | TGTGCCAGCAGCACTTTTGCCGGACAGAAAAGGGGCTACACCTTC
TRBJ2-3 | many | TRBV6-2/TRBV6-3 | . | CASSYGRAEDTQYF | TGTGCCAGCAGTTACGGCAGGGCAGAAGATACGCAGTATTTT
TRBJ1-5 | . | TRBV21-1 | . | CASSVLGGSNQPQHF | TGTGCCAGCAGCGTTCTAGGGGGTAGCAATCAGCCCCAGCATTTT
TRBJ2-7 | . | TRBV2 | TRBD2 | CASSESGGSPAYEQYF | TGTGCCAGCAGTGAGTCCGGCGGGAGCCCCGCCTACGAGCAGTACTTC
TRBJ1-1 | many | TRBV7-8 | . | CASRGSVEAFF | TGTGCCAGCCGTGGGAGCGTGGAAGCTTTCTTT
TRBJ1-1 | many | TRBV5-1 | TRBD1 | CASSLDWTGGWNTEAFF | TGCGCCAGCAGCTTGGATTGGACAGGGGGATGGAACACTGAAGCTTTCTTT
TRBJ1-1 | many | TRBV29-1 | . | CSVSLSTDTYAF | TGCAGCGTTTCCCTGTCGACAGACACCTACGCTTTT
TRBJ2-2 | . | TRBV11-2 | TRBD1 | CASSLVGTAISNTGELFF | TGTGCCAGCAGCTTAGTCGGGACAGCCATTTCGAACACCGGGGAGCTGTTTTTT
TRBJ1-1 | . | TRBV20-1 | . | CSAVTRRGTGTHEAFF | TGCAGTGCTGTCACACGGAGAGGCACAGGGACCCACGAAGCTTTCTTT
TRBJ2-7 | many | TRBV4-1 | TRBD2 | CASSQLAGVYEQYF | TGCGCCAGCAGCCAGCTAGCGGGAGTATACGAGCAGTACTTC
TRBJ2-1 | many | TRBV28 | TRBD1 | CASSRTGGGVDEQFF | TGTGCCAGCAGTCGGACAGGAGGAGGAGTCGATGAGCAGTTCTTC
TRBJ2-5 | many | TRBV28 | . | CASSFPTGGFQETQYF | TGTGCCAGCAGTTTCCCGACTGGCGGGTTCCAAGAGACCCAGTACTTC
TRBJ2-5 | many | TRBV29-1 | TRBD2 | CSVKGLAGETQYF | TGCAGCGTAAAGGGACTAGCTGGGGAGACCCAGTACTTC
TRBJ2-7 | many | TRBV12-3/TRBV12-4 | . | CASSLTAYEQYF | TGTGCCAGCAGTTTAACTGCCTACGAGCAGTACTTC
TRBJ2-7 | . | TRBV20-1 | TRBD2 | CSASRLAIDEQYF | TGCAGTGCTAGTCGACTAGCGATCGACGAGCAGTACTTC
TRBJ1-1 | many | TRBV10-3 | . | CAISEGGAGYTEAFF | TGTGCCATCAGTGAGGGGGGGGCCGGCTACACTGAAGCTTTCTTT
TRBJ2-3 | many | TRBV20-1 | . | CSASSELGVTDTQYF | TGCAGTGCTAGTTCCGAGCTGGGGGTCACAGATACGCAGTATTTT
TRBJ2-3 | many | TRBV29-1 | . | CSVDRAADTQYF | TGCAGCGTTGACAGGGCGGCAGATACGCAGTATTTT
TRBJ2-3 | many | TRBV18 | . | CASTRTELTDTQYF | TGTGCCAGCACCCGGACAGAATTAACAGATACGCAGTATTTT
TRBJ2-2 | many | TRBV5-5 | TRBD2 | CASSFPGTTITGELFF | TGTGCCAGCAGCTTTCCCGGGACTACTATTACCGGGGAGCTGTTTTTT
TRBJ2-7 | few | TRBV19 | TRBD1 | CASSTDRGYEQYF | TGTGCCAGTAGTACGGACAGGGGCTACGAGCAGTACTTC
TRBJ2-1 | many | TRBV5-6 | . | CASSLEGVRSYNEQFF | TGTGCCAGCAGCTTGGAAGGGGTCAGGTCCTACAATGAGCAGTTCTTC
TRBJ1-1 | many | TRBV20-1 | TRBD1 | CSASQGANTEAFF | TGCAGTGCTTCCCAGGGGGCGAACACTGAAGCTTTCTTT
TRBJ1-2 | many | TRBV29-1 | . | CSVEHLDRFNYGYTF | TGCAGCGTTGAACATTTAGACAGGTTCAACTATGGCTACACCTTC
TRBJ2-1 | many | TRBV5-1 | . | CASSSYNEQFF | TGTGCCAGCAGCTCGTACAATGAGCAGTTCTTC